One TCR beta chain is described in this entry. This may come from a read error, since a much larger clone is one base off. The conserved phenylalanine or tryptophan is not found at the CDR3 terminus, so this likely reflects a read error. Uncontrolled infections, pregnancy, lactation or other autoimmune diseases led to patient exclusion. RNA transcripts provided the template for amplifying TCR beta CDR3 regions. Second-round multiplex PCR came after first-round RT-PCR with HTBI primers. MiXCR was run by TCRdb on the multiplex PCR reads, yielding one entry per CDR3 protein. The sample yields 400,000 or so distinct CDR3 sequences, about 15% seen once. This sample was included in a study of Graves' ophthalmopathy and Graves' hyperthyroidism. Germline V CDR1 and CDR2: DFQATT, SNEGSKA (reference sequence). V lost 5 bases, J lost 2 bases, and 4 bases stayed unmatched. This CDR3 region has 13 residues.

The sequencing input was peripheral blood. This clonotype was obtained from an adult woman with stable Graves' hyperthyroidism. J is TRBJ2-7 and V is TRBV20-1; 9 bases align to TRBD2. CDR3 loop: CSAPSGIAYEQYS. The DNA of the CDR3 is TGCAGTGCTCCTAGCGGGATCGCCTACGAGCAGTACTCC.